These 31 T cell receptor beta chains were all obtained from the same sample, sequenced in a study of PD-L1 blockade in urothelial cancer. Assay: immunoSEQ multiplex PCR; the TCRdb copy retains only in-frame clones and omits some. Of tens of thousands of clones listed, roughly four fifths were seen once; the top ten hold roughly 4.5%. The material was PBMCs, obtained around atezolizumab (anti-PD-L1) treatment. The receptors were sampled from a man in his 70s with urothelial cancer.

V gene TRBV5-1 combines with J gene TRBJ2-3; D is unresolved. This CDR3 region has 16 residues. Germline CDR1 SGHRS, CDR2 YFSETQ. Trimming cost V 0 bases and J 1 base, with 12 bases left between them. CDR3 nucleotides: TGCGCCAGCAGCTTGGGGATGCAGACTGGCACAGATACGCAGTATTTT. It specifies CASSLGMQTGTDTQYF.

This chain connects TRBV28 to TRBJ1-5, with a weak D call TRBD1 (5 bases). The CDR3 covers 12 residues. CDR1 and CDR2 (germline): MDHEN, SYDVKM. V dropped 10 bases and J dropped 6 bases, with 13 bases sitting between them. The CDR3 sequence is CATLQGFQPQHF. The CDR3 DNA follows: TGTGCCACCTTGCAGGGCTTTCAGCCCCAGCATTTT.

V usage is TRBV2 and J usage is TRBJ1-5; 9 nucleotides align to TRBD1. The J segment lost 1 base and the V segment lost 7 bases, leaving 8 bases of the junction unmatched. Germline values: CDR1 SNHLY, CDR2 FYNNEI. This CDR3 has 16 residues. CDR3 residues: CASTRDRAISNQPQHF. DNA for the CDR3: TGTGCCAGCACCCGGGACAGGGCCATCAGCAATCAGCCCCAGCATTTT.

The V call is TRBV5-1, the J call TRBJ2-3, with 9 bases that match TRBD1. V lost 4 bases to trimming and J lost 6 bases; unmatched junction nucleotides: 15. Germline assignment: CDR1 SGHRS and CDR2 YFSETQ. CDR3 length equals 17 residues. CDR3 nucleotide sequence: TGCGCCAGCAGCCTTCCCCCCGGGACAGGGCCTTCGGATACGCAGTATTTT. It is translated as CASSLPPGTGPSDTQYF.

The gene calls are TRBV2 and TRBJ1-5, with 8 nucleotides matching TRBD1. CDR1 is SNHLY, CDR2 FYNNEI, per germline. There are 15 residues in the CDR3. J was trimmed by 1 base and V by 5 bases; bases with no gene match: 4. In DNA, the CDR3 is TGTGCCAGCAGTTCTTGGACAGGGAGCAATCAGCCCCAGCATTTT. Its protein is CASSSWTGSNQPQHF.

The chain is built from TRBV4-2 and TRBJ2-2; 7 nucleotides match TRBD1. Germline assignment: CDR1 LGHNA and CDR2 YNFKEQ. The CDR3 is 17 amino acids. The trim removed 0 bases at V and 5 bases at J, leaving 9 bases unmatched. The CDR3 coding sequence is TGTGCCAGCAGCCAAGATCGAGGGACAGCCTTTACCGGGGAGCTGTTTTTT. It encodes CASSQDRGTAFTGELFF.

This clone was seen a single time. The rearrangement joins TRBV19 to TRBJ2-1; 9 nucleotides match TRBD2. Trimming took 5 bases from V and 5 from J; bases not matched to a gene: 7. Germline CDR1 reads LNHDA; CDR2 reads SQIVND (reference sequence). The CDR3 is 15 amino acids. For the CDR3, the DNA is TGTGCCAGTAGTCAGGGACTAGCCGGCAACAATGAGCAGTTCTTC. Translating gives CASSQGLAGNNEQFF.

V gene TRBV7-3 combines with J gene TRBJ2-5; possible D gene TRBD1, 9 bases. This CDR3 has 15 residues. Germline CDR1 reads SGHTA; CDR2 reads FQGTGA. V was clipped by 5 bases and J by 5 bases, with 18 bases between them. CDR3 in amino acids: CASSRGGQGRETQYF. For the CDR3, the DNA is TGTGCCAGCAGCCGGGGGGGACAGGGTCGGGAGACCCAGTACTTC.

Remarks on this clone: The sample has other DNA sequences that encode this CDR3 too. J is TRBJ1-1 and V is TRBV30; D not certain. The length of the CDR3 is 13 residues. The germline V gene has CDR1 GTSNPN and CDR2 SVGIG (reference sequence). Trimming took 0 bases from V and 3 from J, leaving 8 bases between them. CDR3 amino acids: CAWSVTGYTEAFF. DNA for the CDR3: TGTGCCTGGAGTGTAACGGGGTACACTGAAGCTTTCTTT.

V usage is TRBV5-6 and J usage is TRBJ2-7, with a possible D match to TRBD2 (6 bases). This CDR3 has 12 residues. The V gene lost 3 bases and the J gene lost 9 bases, with 13 bases spanning the gap. From germline, CDR1 is SGHDT and CDR2 YYEEEE. The CDR3 DNA follows: TGTGCCAGCAGCTGGGGGGTCCAGGGGCAGTACTTC. This sequence encodes CASSWGVQGQYF.

V and J are TRBV10-1 and TRBJ2-2; D perhaps matches TRBD2 (7 bases). The CDR3 has 16 amino acids. Deletions cut 3 bases from V and 1 base from J, with 12 bases between. Germline CDR1 is WNHNN and CDR2 is SYGVQD (reference sequence). The DNA of the CDR3 is TGCGCCAGCAGTGATAAGGGGGGGATGAACACCGGGGAGCTGTTTTTT. This gives the protein CASSDKGGMNTGELFF.

This clone appeared a few times. The chain employs TRBV13 and TRBJ1-1; TRBD1 matches 7 bases. The germline CDR1 and CDR2 sequences are PRHDT and FYEKMQ (reference sequence). CDR3 length equals 17 residues. V lost 0 bases and J lost 0; bases outside the gene matches: 7. In nucleotides, the CDR3 is TGTGCCAGCAGCTTAGGCCTTACAGGGGATCTGAACACTGAAGCTTTCTTT. Translation gives CASSLGLTGDLNTEAFF.

This chain joins TRBV10-1 and TRBJ2-1; 15 bases agree with TRBD2. Germline-derived CDR1 and CDR2 are WNHNN and SYGVQD (reference sequence). The CDR3 consists of 16 residues. The ends lost 5 bases at V and 10 bases at J; junction bases unmatched: 9. Here the CDR3 reads CASSPRTSGRAKEQFF. Written as DNA, the CDR3 is TGCGCCAGCAGTCCCAGGACTAGCGGGAGGGCTAAGGAGCAGTTCTTC.

The chain joins TRBV19 to TRBJ2-1; perhaps TRBD1 as D (6 bases). Trimming pared 3 bases from V and 7 bases from J, leaving 16 bases between. From germline, CDR1 is LNHDA and CDR2 SQIVND (reference sequence). The CDR3 is 15 residues long. CDR3: CASSINRDTSNEQFF. CDR3 coding DNA: TGTGCCAGTAGTATCAACAGGGACACCTCGAATGAGCAGTTCTTC. The whole variable domain, remainder taken from reference TRBV19 and TRBJ2-1, is DGGITQSPKYLFRKEGQNVTLSCEQNLNHDAMYWYRQDPGQGLRLIYYSQIVNDFQKGDIAEGYSVSREKKESFPLTVTSAQKNPTAFYLCASSINRDTSNEQFFGPGTRLTVL.

V and J are TRBV18 and TRBJ2-2, with TRBD1 identical over 7 bases. V was pared by 3 bases and J by 1 base, with 2 bases of the junction left unmatched. The CDR3 contains 15 residues. CDR1 and CDR2 (germline): KGHSH, LQKENI. CDR3 in amino acids: CASSPRTGNTGELFF. In DNA form, the CDR3 reads TGTGCCAGCTCACCGCGGACAGGGAACACCGGGGAGCTGTTTTTT. The full variable domain, completed using reference TRBV18 and TRBJ2-2, is NAGVMQNPRHLVRRRGQEARLRCSPMKGHSHVYWYRQLPEEGLKFMVYLQKENIIDESGMPKERFSAEFPKEGPSILRIQQVVRGDSAAYFCASSPRTGNTGELFFGEGSRLTVL.

CDR3 amino acids: CASSLTGGETQYF. The CDR3, as DNA: TGTGCCAGCAGCTTGACAGGGGGGGAGACCCAGTACTTC. This chain uses TRBV7-2 with TRBJ2-5; 9 bases are shared with TRBD1. The CDR3 has 13 amino acids. Unmatched junction bases numbered 1, after V lost 3 bases and J lost 5 bases. Germline loops: CDR1 SGHTA, CDR2 FQGNSA.

This sequence joins TRBV27 and TRBJ2-1, with D maybe TRBD1 (6 bases). The CDR3 contains 15 residues. Germline V gene sequence: CDR1 MNHEY, CDR2 SMNVEV (reference sequence). V lost 4 bases, J lost 3 bases, and 13 bases lay in between. CDR3 coding DNA: TGTGCCAGCAGTTCGATACTAGGGGGCTACAATGAGCAGTTCTTC. Protein product: CASSSILGGYNEQFF.

The chain recombines TRBV7-8 with TRBJ2-6, with a tentative D call TRBD1 (5 bases). The germline V gene encodes CDR1 SGHVS and CDR2 FQNEAQ. Trimming removed 3 bases from V and 5 bases from J, with 11 bases in between. CDR3 length: 15 residues. CDR3 coding DNA: TGTGCCAGCAGCTTTGGTGGGGCCTGGGCCAACGTCCTGACTTTC. It yields the protein CASSFGGAWANVLTF.

V gene TRBV6-1 combines with J gene TRBJ1-5; D gene unclear. This CDR3 is built from 13 residues. Trimming left V 7 bases short and J 0 bases short, with 7 bases between. CDR1 and CDR2 from the germline V gene are MNHNS and SASEGT. CDR3 sequence: CASTSYSNQPQHF. CDR3 DNA sequence: TGTGCCAGCACTTCGTATAGCAATCAGCCCCAGCATTTT.

This clone was seen more than once but under ten times. One junction end disagrees with the germline gene, perhaps due to a read error. The J gene is TRBJ1-2, the V gene TRBV18; 12 bases map to TRBD1. The germline CDR1 and CDR2 sequences are KGHSH and LQKENI. There are 15 residues in the CDR3. The CDR3 is CASSAPGQGAYGYTF. CDR3 DNA: TGTGCCAGCTCAGCACCGGGACAGGGGGCTTATGGCTACACCTTC.

The V and J genes are TRBV6-5 and TRBJ2-7, with D perhaps matching TRBD2 (6 bases). Germline V gene lookup returns CDR1 MNHEY and CDR2 SVGAGI. Trimming removed 6 bases at V and 0 bases at J, with 15 bases between. The CDR3 has 15 residues. As DNA, the CDR3 is TGTGCCAGCAGAAGAGGTACGGGACTCTCCTACGAGCAGTACTTC. As protein: CASRRGTGLSYEQYF.

This chain joins TRBV7-9 and TRBJ1-2; D gene ambiguous. The CDR3 loop spans 13 amino acids. Germline CDR1 SEHNR, CDR2 FQNEAQ (reference sequence). Trimming removed 5 bases from V and 0 bases from J, with 7 bases in between. For the CDR3, the DNA is TGTGCCAGCAGCGTTGAGGCTAACTATGGCTACACCTTC. Protein product: CASSVEANYGYTF.

The V call is TRBV14, the J call TRBJ2-1, with D tentatively TRBD2 (6 bases). CDR3 length equals 13 residues. Germline assignment: CDR1 SGHDN and CDR2 FVKESK. V lost 1 base, J lost 16 bases, and 17 bases lay in between. CDR3 nucleotides: TGTGCCAGCAGCCAAGTATCTGCGGGACGGATTTTCTTC. Translation: CASSQVSAGRIFF.

The chain has TRBV2 and TRBJ1-2; a weak D match, TRBD1 (6 bases). CDR1 is SNHLY, CDR2 FYNNEI, per germline. The CDR3 sequence is 13 residues long. The ends were cut back, 4 bases at V and 4 bases at J, with 10 bases in the middle. CDR3: CASSVSGVYGYTF. CDR3 DNA: TGTGCCAGCAGTGTTTCAGGGGTCTATGGCTACACCTTC. The full variable domain, its missing parts supplied by reference TRBV2 and TRBJ1-2, is EPEVTQTPSHQVTQMGQEVILRCVPISNHLYFYWYRQILGQKVEFLVSFYNNEISEKSEIFDDQFSVERPDGSNFTLKIRSTKLEDSAMYFCASSVSGVYGYTFGSGTRLTVV.

This clone was found a few times. V and J are TRBV6-6 and TRBJ1-2; 7 positions match TRBD1. The CDR3 runs to 14 residues. Germline V gene data show CDR1 as MNHNY and CDR2 as SVGAGI (reference sequence). V dropped 6 bases and J dropped 4; count of bases not matched to a gene: 8. The CDR3 DNA reads TGTGCCAGCAGCGAAAGACAGGGACGCTATGGCTACACCTTC. Residues: CASSERQGRYGYTF.

This clone was seen only a few times. The chain links TRBV7-2 to TRBJ2-5; 10 bases agree with TRBD2. J lost 2 bases, V lost 5 bases, and 11 bases had no gene match. CDR3 length: 17 amino acids. CDR1 and CDR2 (germline): SGHTA, FQGNSA. The CDR3 here is CASSTRTSGSVQETQYF. Written as DNA, the CDR3 is TGTGCCAGCAGCACCCGGACTAGCGGAAGCGTTCAAGAGACCCAGTACTTC.

The CDR3: CASSLEAGTITGELFF. The CDR3 DNA sequence: TGTGCCAGCAGCTTGGAGGCCGGGACAATCACCGGGGAGCTGTTTTTT. This chain connects TRBV5-4 to TRBJ2-2, with D maybe TRBD1 (6 bases). CDR1 is SGHNT, CDR2 YYREEE, per germline (reference sequence). V shed 0 bases and J shed 4 bases, with 13 bases lying between them. There are 16 residues in the CDR3.

The genes are TRBV6-5 and TRBJ2-1, with D unresolved. The CDR3 consists of 12 residues. Germline CDR1 is MNHEY and CDR2 is SVGAGI. The V end lost 0 bases, the J end lost 7 bases, and 4 bases lay between the germline ends. The CDR3 DNA is TGTGCCAGCAGTTACTCCAAAAATGAGCAGTTCTTC. It encodes CASSYSKNEQFF.

The genes are TRBV15 and TRBJ1-2, with TRBD1 as a possible D gene (5 bases). Germline V CDR1 and CDR2: LNHNV, YYDKDF (reference sequence). The V gene lost 0 bases and the J gene lost 4 bases, with 9 bases spanning the gap. The length of the CDR3 is 14 residues. CDR3 DNA sequence: TGTGCCACCAGCAGAGATAGACAGTCCTATGGCTACACCTTC. Residues: CATSRDRQSYGYTF.

This chain connects TRBV19 to TRBJ2-7; no definite D call. Germline loops: CDR1 LNHDA, CDR2 SQIVND (reference sequence). Deletions cut 8 bases from V and 3 bases from J, with 17 bases between. The CDR3 is 14 residues long. The CDR3 DNA reads as TGTGCCAGTGGTCTAGGCGGCCTAAACTACGAGCAGTACTTC. Encoded protein: CASGLGGLNYEQYF. The entire variable domain, with the rest obtained from reference TRBV19 and TRBJ2-7, is as follows: DGGITQSPKYLFRKEGQNVTLSCEQNLNHDAMYWYRQDPGQGLRLIYYSQIVNDFQKGDIAEGYSVSREKKESFPLTVTSAQKNPTAFYLCASGLGGLNYEQYFGPGTRLTVT.

This clone turned up a few times. The V and J genes are TRBV19 and TRBJ2-7; D call uncertain. Trimming took off 6 bases at V and 3 bases at J, with 12 bases between the two ends. In germline, CDR1 is LNHDA, CDR2 SQIVND (reference sequence). The CDR3 consists of 13 residues. This chain's CDR3 is CASSVNSNYEQYF. The CDR3 nucleotides read TGTGCCAGTAGCGTCAACAGTAACTACGAGCAGTACTTC.